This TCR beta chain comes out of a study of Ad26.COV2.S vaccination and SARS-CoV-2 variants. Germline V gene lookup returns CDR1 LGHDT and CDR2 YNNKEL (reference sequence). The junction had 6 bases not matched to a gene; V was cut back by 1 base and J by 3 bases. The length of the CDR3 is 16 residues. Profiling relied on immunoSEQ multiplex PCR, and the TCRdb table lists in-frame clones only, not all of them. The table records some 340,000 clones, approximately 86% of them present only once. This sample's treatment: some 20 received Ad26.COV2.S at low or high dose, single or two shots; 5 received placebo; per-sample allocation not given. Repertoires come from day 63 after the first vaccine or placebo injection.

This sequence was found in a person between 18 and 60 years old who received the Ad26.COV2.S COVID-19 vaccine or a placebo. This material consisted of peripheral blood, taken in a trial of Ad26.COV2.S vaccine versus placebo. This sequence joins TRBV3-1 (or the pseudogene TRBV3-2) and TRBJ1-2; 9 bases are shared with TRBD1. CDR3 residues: CASSQAPGQGDYGYTF. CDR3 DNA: TGTGCCAGCAGCCAAGCCCCGGGACAGGGAGACTATGGCTACACCTTC.